The 25 T cell receptor beta chains listed next were all sequenced from one sample in a study of cytomegalovirus exposure and HLA in healthy donors. PCR primers comprised 60 Vbeta and 13 Jbeta primers. Clones were read by immunoSEQ multiplex PCR, and TCRdb kept only the in-frame ones, dropping some. The data show 70,000 to 80,000 clones, approximately 78% seen once. Sequenced material: PBMCs. These receptors originate from a man aged 18-30 years in good health and CMV-seronegative.

V gene TRBV4-3 combines with J gene TRBJ2-7, with 9 bases that match TRBD1. Trimming at V came to 4 bases and at J to 2 bases, leaving 3 bases not matched to a gene. The CDR3 is 14 amino acids. The germline V gene has CDR1 LGHNA and CDR2 YSLEER. CDR3 protein: CASSPNRGPYEQYF. In nucleotides, the CDR3 is TGCGCCAGCAGCCCCAACAGGGGGCCCTACGAGCAGTACTTC.

The V gene is TRBV6-1, the J gene TRBJ1-1; 8 bases are a match to TRBD1. CDR3 length: 15 residues. The germline gives CDR1 MNHNS, CDR2 SASEGT. V gave up 5 bases and J gave up 6 bases; unmatched junction bases: 11. The CDR3 nucleotides read TGTGCCAGCAGTTCGCCAGGGGGCGTCATCTCTGAAGCTTTCTTT. Translating it yields CASSSPGGVISEAFF.

In this sample, this clone turned up once. The chain couples TRBV7-9 to TRBJ2-3; D is perhaps TRBD2 (5 bases). Deletions cut 3 bases from V and 0 bases from J, with 10 bases between. CDR3 length: 15 amino acids. Per germline, CDR1 SEHNR and CDR2 FQNEAQ (reference sequence). The CDR3 region is CASSFTGISTDTQYF. The CDR3 DNA reads TGTGCCAGCAGCTTTACGGGAATTAGCACAGATACGCAGTATTTT.

The chain joins TRBV7-9 to TRBJ2-7; 8 bases agree with TRBD1. J gave up 2 bases and V 4 bases, and 13 bases lay outside the gene matches. Germline assignment: CDR1 SEHNR and CDR2 FQNEAQ (reference sequence). The CDR3 totals 17 residues. CDR3 coding DNA: TGTGCCAGCAGCTCAACAGACAGGGGCCCAAACCCCTACGAGCAGTACTTC. Its translation: CASSSTDRGPNPYEQYF.

The chain carries TRBV6-4 and TRBJ1-1; D is possibly TRBD1 (6 bases). The germline V gene has CDR1 MRHNA and CDR2 SNTAGT. The CDR3 is 13 residues long. Trimming pared 4 bases from V and 10 bases from J, leaving 16 bases between. CDR3 in amino acids: CASSVVLGDTAFF. As DNA, the CDR3 is TGTGCCAGCAGTGTTGTACTTGGGGACACAGCTTTCTTT.

The CDR3: CASSLGDRGYSGANVLTF. The CDR3 DNA is TGTGCCAGCAGCTTGGGGGACAGGGGTTACTCTGGGGCCAACGTCCTGACTTTC. The chain carries TRBV7-3 and TRBJ2-6; 10 bases line up with TRBD1. The trim removed 3 bases at V and 0 bases at J, leaving 5 bases unmatched. The CDR3 covers 18 residues. CDR1 and CDR2 (germline): SGHTA, FQGTGA.

The gene calls are TRBV28 and TRBJ2-7; 7 bases are a match to TRBD1. The CDR3 has 13 amino acids. J lost 6 bases, V lost 7 bases, and 9 bases had no gene match. The germline gives CDR1 MDHEN, CDR2 SYDVKM. The CDR3 region is CASTPGQMVEQYF. In DNA, the CDR3 is TGTGCCAGCACCCCGGGACAGATGGTCGAGCAGTACTTC.

The chain combines TRBV14 with TRBJ2-7; TRBD1 is a possible D gene (6 bases). Germline V gene data show CDR1 as SGHDN and CDR2 as FVKESK. The CDR3 is made up of 14 amino acids. The V end lost 4 bases, the J end lost 2 bases, and 12 bases lay between the germline ends. The CDR3 here is CASSPFDRTYEQYF. Here the CDR3 DNA reads TGTGCCAGCAGCCCCTTTGACAGGACCTACGAGCAGTACTTC. The full variable domain, rest sourced from reference TRBV14 and TRBJ2-7, is EAGVTQFPSHSVIEKGQTVTLRCDPISGHDNLYWYRRVMGKEIKFLLHFVKESKQDESGMPNNRFLAERTGGTYSTLKVQPAELEDSGVYFCASSPFDRTYEQYFGPGTRLTVT.

The chain is built from TRBV5-1 and TRBJ1-2, with unresolved D. The germline V and J ends were trimmed by 0 bases and 5 bases, with 11 bases remaining between them. Germline V gene data show CDR1 as SGHRS and CDR2 as YFSETQ. CDR3 length: 14 amino acids. The CDR3 protein is CASSLDPRDYGYTF. Here the CDR3 DNA reads TGCGCCAGCAGCTTGGACCCCCGGGATTATGGCTACACCTTC. The whole variable domain, remainder taken from reference TRBV5-1 and TRBJ1-2, is KAGVTQTPRYLIKTRGQQVTLSCSPISGHRSVSWYQQTPGQGLQFLFEYFSETQRNKGNFPGRFSGRQFSNSRSEMNVSTLELGDSALYLCASSLDPRDYGYTFGSGTRLTVV.

This clone was seen only once. The J gene is TRBJ2-3, the V gene TRBV4-3; the D gene is possibly TRBD1 (5 bases). The CDR3 totals 16 residues. Between the trimmed V and J ends, which lost 0 bases and 0 bases, there was a span of 10 bases. Germline values: CDR1 LGHNA, CDR2 YSLEER. In DNA, the CDR3 is TGCGCCAGCAGCCAAGAACCAGGGTTAAGCACAGATACGCAGTATTTT. Residues: CASSQEPGLSTDTQYF.

Concerning this clone: One end of the junction varies from germline; a read error may be responsible. The genes are TRBV7-7 and TRBJ2-2; the match to TRBD1 covers 9 bases. This CDR3 has 15 residues. Germline CDR1 reads SSHAT; CDR2 reads FNYEAQ (reference sequence). The CDR3 sequence is CASSLPPGQGGELFF. CDR3 sequence (DNA): TGTGCTAGCAGCTTACCCCCGGGACAGGGAGGGGAGCTGTTTTTT.

This chain joins TRBV5-6 and TRBJ1-4, with D maybe TRBD1 (5 bases). Germline V gives CDR1 SGHDT, CDR2 YYEEEE. Deletions cut 2 bases from V and 8 bases from J, with 13 bases between. The CDR3 runs to 14 residues. CDR3 sequence (DNA): TGTGCCAGCAGCTTAGGGACTGGATACGAAAAACTGTTTTTT. Encoded protein: CASSLGTGYEKLFF.

The chain carries TRBV7-8 and TRBJ2-5; D is possibly TRBD2 (6 bases). The CDR3 sequence is 12 residues long. The germline V gene encodes CDR1 SGHVS and CDR2 FQNEAQ. Trimming took 11 bases from V and 4 from J, leaving 14 bases between them. CDR3 amino acids: CADWDSLETQYF. DNA for the CDR3: TGTGCCGACTGGGACTCCTTAGAGACCCAGTACTTC.

The CDR3, as DNA: TGTGCCAGTAGTATCCTGGGACATGATTACAATGAGCAGTTCTTC. It codes for CASSILGHDYNEQFF. This chain connects TRBV19 to TRBJ2-1, with D tentatively TRBD1 (6 bases). The CDR3 is made up of 15 amino acids. The V and J ends lost 3 bases and 4 bases respectively, with 13 bases between them. The germline CDR1 and CDR2 sequences are LNHDA and SQIVND (reference sequence).

The rearrangement joins TRBV9 to TRBJ2-2, with 7 positions matching TRBD1. The CDR3 is 15 residues long. V gave up 6 bases and J gave up 2 bases; unmatched junction bases: 7. Germline CDR1 and CDR2: SGDLS and YYNGEE. Written as DNA, the CDR3 is TGTGCCAGCAATAGAGGGGGCTCAAACACCGGGGAGCTGTTTTTT. Translation gives CASNRGGSNTGELFF.

The chain combines TRBV14 with TRBJ2-5; 10 bases map to TRBD2. The J segment lost 5 bases and the V segment lost 1 base, leaving 10 bases of the junction unmatched. The CDR3 length is 17 residues. The germline V gene has CDR1 SGHDN and CDR2 FVKESK. DNA of the CDR3: TGTGCCAGCAGCCAAGGCCTAGCGGGGGAGCCCTCGGAGACCCAGTACTTC. Translated: CASSQGLAGEPSETQYF.

This rearrangement joins TRBV21-1 to TRBJ2-5; no check of the table's D call, TRBD2, against the DNA was made. TRBV21-1 is marked as a pseudogene. CDR3 length: 15 amino acids. The CDR3, as DNA: TGTGCCAGCAGCACATCGACTAGCGGGTTAGAGACCCAGTACTTC. Protein: CASSTSTSGLETQYF.

The V and J genes are TRBV11-2 and TRBJ2-7; 7 positions agree with TRBD1. Germline CDR1 reads SGHAT; CDR2 reads FQNNGV. The CDR3 is 15 residues long. Trimming took 5 bases from V and 3 from J; bases not matched to a gene: 10. The CDR3 DNA reads TGTGCCAGCAGCCCTATTTGGGACAGACACTACGAGCAGTACTTC. This translates into CASSPIWDRHYEQYF.

CDR3 protein: CASNMDTNYGYTF. CDR3 nucleotide sequence: TGTGCCAGTAACATGGACACGAACTATGGCTACACCTTC. The chain has TRBV19 and TRBJ1-2; D may be TRBD1 (5 bases). Germline lookup yields CDR1 LNHDA and CDR2 SQIVND (reference sequence). The V end was cut by 7 bases, the J end by 2 bases, with 11 bases between. This CDR3 contains 13 residues.

J is TRBJ2-3 and V is TRBV5-1; TRBD2 matches at 7 bases. The V gene end was trimmed by 8 bases and the J gene end by 2 bases; junction bases not matched to a gene: 14. In germline, CDR1 is SGHRS, CDR2 YFSETQ. This CDR3 has 16 residues. The CDR3 DNA sequence: TGCGCCAGTACGAGACCCTCTAGCGGAGTCACAGATACGCAGTATTTT. Encoded protein: CASTRPSSGVTDTQYF. Based on the CDR3 plus reference TRBV5-1 and TRBJ2-3, the full variable domain is KAGVTQTPRYLIKTRGQQVTLSCSPISGHRSVSWYQQTPGQGLQFLFEYFSETQRNKGNFPGRFSGRQFSNSRSEMNVSTLELGDSALYLCASTRPSSGVTDTQYFGPGTRLTVL.

CDR3 DNA: TGCGCCAGCAGCCCGCCCCGAGCAGGGGGCACTGAAGCTTTCTTT. Encoded protein: CASSPPRAGGTEAFF. V gene TRBV5-1 combines with J gene TRBJ1-1, with 7 bases matching TRBD1. CDR3 size: 15 residues. Germline loops: CDR1 SGHRS, CDR2 YFSETQ. Germline trimming cut 4 bases from V and 4 bases from J; bases unmatched to any gene: 10.

The chain is built from TRBV7-2 and TRBJ1-1; D is perhaps TRBD1 (6 bases). CDR3 length equals 13 residues. The V and J ends lost 2 bases and 6 bases respectively, with 10 bases between them. CDR1 is SGHTA, CDR2 FQGNSA, per germline. CDR3 in amino acids: CASSLKGGAEAFF. The CDR3 region has the DNA TGTGCCAGCAGCTTAAAAGGGGGGGCTGAAGCTTTCTTT. Variable domain in full (rest from reference TRBV7-2 and TRBJ1-1): GAGVSQSPSNKVTEKGKDVELRCDPISGHTALYWYRQSLGQGLEFLIYFQGNSAPDKSGLPSDRFSAERTGGSVSTLTIQRTQQEDSAVYLCASSLKGGAEAFFGQGTRLTVV.

The rearrangement uses TRBV7-8 and TRBJ1-5; D not certain. Germline V lookup: CDR1 SGHVS, CDR2 FQNEAQ. The CDR3 totals 15 residues. V was cut by 1 base and J by 2 bases, with 9 bases left in between. The CDR3, as DNA: TGTGCCAGCAGCTTAGATCGGGTGCGCAATCAGCCCCAGCATTTT. This encodes CASSLDRVRNQPQHF.

This sequence joins TRBV29-1 and TRBJ2-1; 7 nucleotides agree with TRBD2. Germline V CDR1 and CDR2: SQVTM, ANQGSEA. The V and J ends lost 6 bases and 2 bases, in that order; junction bases with no gene match: 7. The CDR3 extends over 14 amino acids. As DNA, the CDR3 is TGCAGCGTCCTCCGGGGAGGGCCCTACAATGAGCAGTTCTTC. It is translated as CSVLRGGPYNEQFF.

The chain joins TRBV4-2 to TRBJ2-5, with D uncertain. This CDR3 is 13 amino acids long. V was trimmed by 4 bases and J by 2 bases, leaving 8 bases between them. CDR1 is LGHNA, CDR2 YNFKEQ, per germline. The CDR3 DNA reads as TGTGCCAGCAGCCCCTCTATACAAGAGACCCAGTACTTC. Its protein product is CASSPSIQETQYF.